This TCR beta chain was profiled in a study of blood T cell repertoires in COVID-19 (dated by TCRdb to about 2020). As for the study more broadly: Samples covering the acute and convalescent phases of COVID-19 were provided by collaborators in the United States, Italy and Spain. The material from the prospective study consisted of cDNA or gDNA derived from T cells, B-cell-depleted T cells, or PBMCs. Deeply sampled blood TCRbeta repertoires from subjects exposed to, actively infected with, or recovered from COVID-19 were included in the dataset. The repertoires were made available in a free public database intended to serve as a resource for research on the immune response to SARS-CoV-2. The samples were drawn from the first 160 participants of the ongoing ImmuneRACE study and from over 950 subjects provided by 6 global collaborators. Nearly every sample came with metadata listing a de-identified subject ID, COVID-19 status, age in years and sex. Where available, HLA class I and class II types were taken from metadata supplied by the sample provider and were not determined by assay-based typing.

Study-wide findings and limitations: The quantity of clinical and demographic metadata differed by source and by participant and was supplied without curation.

Reading from cysteine to phenylalanine, the CDR3 counts 17 amino acids. The retained sequence is limited to the CDR3, 51 bases, with the frame set at the first base. Relative to germline, V is missing 4 bases and J is missing 5 bases, with 12 bases of the junction outside any gene match. According to the germline V gene, CDR1 reads LGHNA and CDR2 reads YNFKEQ. TCRbeta CDR3 regions were amplified from genomic DNA using the immunoSEQ Assay, a bias-controlled multiplex PCR. The study's own analysis went as follows. Within the assay, amplification of reference gene primers was used to estimate how many nucleated cells each sample contained. Sequence reads were collapsed and filtered to measure the absolute abundance of every unique TCRbeta CDR3 rearrangement. Productive Simpson clonality was computed per sample as the square root of Simpson's diversity index over productive rearrangements. Drawn from immuneACCESS, this table holds only the in-frame rearrangements with V and J called that TCRdb kept. Clones are partly lost; checked studies trace under half to an unresolved V gene and leave the rest unexplained. V and J calls and clone size are copied from that table; D and trimming were computed from the DNA. A total of approximately 190,000 clones appear in this sample, nearly 90% of them only once. The ten largest make up around 6.6% of the sample.

Concerning this clone: What this receptor recognizes is not known. Within one base of it there is no much larger clone, and no base qualities were kept.

Samples from volunteer blood donors who had recovered from COVID-19 were contributed by a second Seattle source. Whole blood was collected in K2EDTA tubes by collaborating institutions according to the institutions' own protocols. For TCRbeta analysis, collaborators shipped samples in one of three forms: frozen whole blood, isolated PBMCs, or DNA extracted from either of those sample types. The sequenced sample was peripheral blood. This TCR was sampled from a woman in her 40s who had recovered from COVID-19. The chain is encoded by TRBV4-2 joined to TRBJ2-1, with TRBD2 matching 9 junction bases. The CDR3 protein: CASSPTTVTSGHNEQFF. In nucleotides, the sequence is TGTGCCAGCAGCCCTACCACTGTGACTAGCGGCCACAATGAGCAGTTCTTC.